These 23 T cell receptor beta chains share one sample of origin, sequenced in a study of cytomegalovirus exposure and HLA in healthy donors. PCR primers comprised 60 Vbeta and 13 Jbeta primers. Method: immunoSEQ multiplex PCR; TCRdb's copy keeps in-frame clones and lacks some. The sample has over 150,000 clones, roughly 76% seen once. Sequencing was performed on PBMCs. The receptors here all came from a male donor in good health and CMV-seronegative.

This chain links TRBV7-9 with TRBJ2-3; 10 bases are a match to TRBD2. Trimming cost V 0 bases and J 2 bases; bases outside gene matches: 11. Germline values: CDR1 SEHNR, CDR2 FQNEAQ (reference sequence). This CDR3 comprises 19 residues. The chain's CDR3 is CASSLARLAGALLTDTQYF. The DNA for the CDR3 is TGTGCCAGCAGCTTAGCGCGGCTAGCGGGGGCCCTCCTCACAGATACGCAGTATTTT.

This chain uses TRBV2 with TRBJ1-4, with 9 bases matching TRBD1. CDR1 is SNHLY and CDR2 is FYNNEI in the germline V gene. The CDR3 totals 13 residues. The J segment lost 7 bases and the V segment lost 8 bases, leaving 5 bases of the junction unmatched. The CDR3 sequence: CASRGQGVEKLFF. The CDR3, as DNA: TGTGCCAGCCGGGGACAGGGAGTTGAAAAACTGTTTTTT. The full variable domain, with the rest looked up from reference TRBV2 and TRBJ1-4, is EPEVTQTPSHQVTQMGQEVILRCVPISNHLYFYWYRQILGQKVEFLVSFYNNEISEKSEIFDDQFSVERPDGSNFTLKIRSTKLEDSAMYFCASRGQGVEKLFFGSGTQLSVL.

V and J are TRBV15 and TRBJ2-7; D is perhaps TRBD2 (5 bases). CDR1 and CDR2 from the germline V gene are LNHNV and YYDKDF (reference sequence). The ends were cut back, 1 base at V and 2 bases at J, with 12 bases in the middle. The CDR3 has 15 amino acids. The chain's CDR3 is CATSRARDPPYEQYF. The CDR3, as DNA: TGTGCCACCAGCAGAGCCCGGGATCCCCCCTACGAGCAGTACTTC.

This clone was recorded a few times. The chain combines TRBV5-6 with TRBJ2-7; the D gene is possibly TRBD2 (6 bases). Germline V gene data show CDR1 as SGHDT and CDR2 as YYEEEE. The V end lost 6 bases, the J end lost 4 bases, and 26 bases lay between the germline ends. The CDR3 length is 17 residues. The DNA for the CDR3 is TGTGCCAGCACCGGTTCCAGGGAGGCTTTTGTATTTTACGAGCAGTACTTC. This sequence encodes CASTGSREAFVFYEQYF.

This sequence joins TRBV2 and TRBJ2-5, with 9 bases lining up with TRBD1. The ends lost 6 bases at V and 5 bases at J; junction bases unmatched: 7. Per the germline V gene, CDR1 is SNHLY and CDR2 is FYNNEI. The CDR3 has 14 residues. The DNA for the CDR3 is TGTGCCAGCAGCCCCGACAGGGGGTCCGAGACCCAGTACTTC. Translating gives CASSPDRGSETQYF.

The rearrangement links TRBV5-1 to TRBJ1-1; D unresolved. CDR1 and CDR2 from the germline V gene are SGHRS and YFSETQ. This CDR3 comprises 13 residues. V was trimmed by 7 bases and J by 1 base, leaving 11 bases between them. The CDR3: CASSQDQNTEAFF. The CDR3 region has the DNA TGCGCCAGCTCCCAGGATCAGAACACTGAAGCTTTCTTT.

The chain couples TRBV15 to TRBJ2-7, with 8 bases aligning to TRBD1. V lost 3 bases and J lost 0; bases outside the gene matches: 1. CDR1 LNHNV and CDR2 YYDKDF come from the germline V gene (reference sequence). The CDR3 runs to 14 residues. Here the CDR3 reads CATSRGQDSYEQYF. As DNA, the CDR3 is TGTGCCACCAGCAGGGGACAGGACTCCTACGAGCAGTACTTC.

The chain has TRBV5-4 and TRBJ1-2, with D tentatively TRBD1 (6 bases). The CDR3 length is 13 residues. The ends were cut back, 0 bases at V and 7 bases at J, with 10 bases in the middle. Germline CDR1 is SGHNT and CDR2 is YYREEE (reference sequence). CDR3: CASSLEGGRGYTF. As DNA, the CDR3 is TGTGCCAGCAGCTTGGAAGGGGGACGTGGCTACACCTTC.

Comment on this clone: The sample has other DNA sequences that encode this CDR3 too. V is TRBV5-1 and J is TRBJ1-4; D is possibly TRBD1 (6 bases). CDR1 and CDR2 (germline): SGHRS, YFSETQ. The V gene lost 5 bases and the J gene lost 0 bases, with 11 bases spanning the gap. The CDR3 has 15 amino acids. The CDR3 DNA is TGCGCCAGCAGTTTAGGGGGTGCAACTAATGAAAAACTGTTTTTT. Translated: CASSLGGATNEKLFF.

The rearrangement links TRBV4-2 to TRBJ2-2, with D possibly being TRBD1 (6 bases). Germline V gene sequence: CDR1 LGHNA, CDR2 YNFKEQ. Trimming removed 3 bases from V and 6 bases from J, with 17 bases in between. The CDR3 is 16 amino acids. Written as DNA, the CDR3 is TGTGCCAGCAGCCATCGAAACGGGAACAGGGCCGGGGAGCTGTTTTTT. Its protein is CASSHRNGNRAGELFF.

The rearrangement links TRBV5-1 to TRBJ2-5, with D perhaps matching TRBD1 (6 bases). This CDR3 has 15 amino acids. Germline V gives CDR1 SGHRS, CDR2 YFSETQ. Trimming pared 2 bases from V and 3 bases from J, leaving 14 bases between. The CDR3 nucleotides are TGCGCCAGCAGCTTACAACAGGGTTGGGAAGAGACCCAGTACTTC. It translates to CASSLQQGWEETQYF.

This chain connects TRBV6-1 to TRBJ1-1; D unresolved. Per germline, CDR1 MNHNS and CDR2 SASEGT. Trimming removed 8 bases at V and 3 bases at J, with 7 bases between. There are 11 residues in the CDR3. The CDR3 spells CASRRDTEAFF. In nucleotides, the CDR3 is TGTGCCAGCCGACGGGACACTGAAGCTTTCTTT.

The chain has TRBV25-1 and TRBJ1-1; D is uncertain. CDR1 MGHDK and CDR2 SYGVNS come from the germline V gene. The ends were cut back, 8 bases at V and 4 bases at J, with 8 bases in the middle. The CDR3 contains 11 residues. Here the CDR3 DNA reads TGTGCCAGCGGAGGGCCCACTGAAGCTTTCTTT. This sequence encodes CASGGPTEAFF.

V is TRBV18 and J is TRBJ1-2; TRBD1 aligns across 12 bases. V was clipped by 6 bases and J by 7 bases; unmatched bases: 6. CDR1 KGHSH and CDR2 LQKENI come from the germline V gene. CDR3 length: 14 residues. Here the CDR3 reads CASSRDRGLSGYTF. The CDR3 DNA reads TGTGCCAGCTCGCGGGACAGGGGGCTCTCTGGCTACACCTTC.

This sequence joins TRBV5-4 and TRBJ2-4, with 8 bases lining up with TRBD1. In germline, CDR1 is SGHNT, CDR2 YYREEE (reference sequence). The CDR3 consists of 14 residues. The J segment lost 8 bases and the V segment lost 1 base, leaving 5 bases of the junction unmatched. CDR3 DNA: TGTGCCAGCAGCTTGTCAGGGGGCGGAGACATTCAGTACTTC. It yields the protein CASSLSGGGDIQYF.

CDR3 sequence: CASSLSWTGGSYEQYF. The DNA of the CDR3 is TGTGCCAGCAGCCTATCTTGGACGGGGGGCTCCTACGAGCAGTACTTC. The chain carries TRBV7-8 and TRBJ2-7, with TRBD2 identical over 7 bases. This CDR3 is 16 amino acids long. The junction had 10 bases not matched to a gene; V was cut back by 5 bases and J by 0 bases. From germline, CDR1 is SGHVS and CDR2 FQNEAQ.

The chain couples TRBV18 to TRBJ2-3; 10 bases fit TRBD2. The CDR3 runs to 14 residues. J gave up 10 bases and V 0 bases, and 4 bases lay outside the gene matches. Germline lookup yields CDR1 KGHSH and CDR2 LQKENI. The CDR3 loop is CASSPPTSGRAQYF. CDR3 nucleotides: TGTGCCAGCTCACCACCGACTAGCGGGCGGGCGCAGTATTTT. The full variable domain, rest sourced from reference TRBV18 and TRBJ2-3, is NAGVMQNPRHLVRRRGQEARLRCSPMKGHSHVYWYRQLPEEGLKFMVYLQKENIIDESGMPKERFSAEFPKEGPSILRIQQVVRGDSAAYFCASSPPTSGRAQYFGPGTRLTVL.

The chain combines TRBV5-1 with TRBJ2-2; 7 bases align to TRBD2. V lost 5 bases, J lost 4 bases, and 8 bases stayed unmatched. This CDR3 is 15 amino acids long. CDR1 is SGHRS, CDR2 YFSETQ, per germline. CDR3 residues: CASSFSGRVTGELFF. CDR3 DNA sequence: TGCGCCAGCAGTTTTAGTGGGAGGGTCACCGGGGAGCTGTTTTTT.

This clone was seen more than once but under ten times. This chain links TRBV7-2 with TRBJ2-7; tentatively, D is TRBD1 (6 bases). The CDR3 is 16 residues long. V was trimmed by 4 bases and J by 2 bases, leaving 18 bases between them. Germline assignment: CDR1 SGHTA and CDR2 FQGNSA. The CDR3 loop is CASSSGHQITTYEQYF. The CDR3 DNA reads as TGTGCCAGCAGCTCGGGACACCAAATCACTACCTACGAGCAGTACTTC.

Here the CDR3 reads CASSPTEETQYF. CDR3 coding DNA: TGTGCCAGTAGTCCGACTGAGGAGACCCAGTACTTC. The chain is built from TRBV19 and TRBJ2-5; D remains ambiguous. With 5 bases removed from V and 5 bases from J, the gap between germline ends came to 9 bases. Germline-derived CDR1 and CDR2 are LNHDA and SQIVND (reference sequence). The CDR3 has 12 residues.

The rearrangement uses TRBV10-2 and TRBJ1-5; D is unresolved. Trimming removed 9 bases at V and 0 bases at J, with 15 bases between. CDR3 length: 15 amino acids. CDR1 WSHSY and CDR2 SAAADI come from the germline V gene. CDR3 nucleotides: TGCGCCAGTATGGGAGGGTCCGGTAGCAATCAGCCCCAGCATTTT. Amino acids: CASMGGSGSNQPQHF.

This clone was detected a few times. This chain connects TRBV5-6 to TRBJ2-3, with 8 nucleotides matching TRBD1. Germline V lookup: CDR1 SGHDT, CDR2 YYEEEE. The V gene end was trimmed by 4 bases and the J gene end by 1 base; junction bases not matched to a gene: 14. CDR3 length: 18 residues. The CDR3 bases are TGTGCCAGCAGCCCGCTGACAGGGGACCTCATAGGCACAGATACGCAGTATTTT. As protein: CASSPLTGDLIGTDTQYF.

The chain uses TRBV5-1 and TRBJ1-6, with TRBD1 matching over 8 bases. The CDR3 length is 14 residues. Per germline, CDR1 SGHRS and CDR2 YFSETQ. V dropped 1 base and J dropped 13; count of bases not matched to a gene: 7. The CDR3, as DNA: TGCGCCAGCAGCTTGTCCGGGACAGGATCTCCCCTCCACTTT. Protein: CASSLSGTGSPLHF.